Below are 31 T cell receptor beta chains sequenced from a single sample in a study of blood T cell repertoires in COVID-19. TCRdb's copy holds only in-frame clones and misses some; the assay was immunoSEQ multiplex PCR. Among roughly 80,000 clones, 65% to 85% were seen once, and the ten largest hold approximately 5.8%. Material: peripheral blood. The receptors here all came from a man between 60 and 70 years old with active or convalescent COVID-19.

V usage is TRBV21-1 and J usage is TRBJ1-4; the D call in the table, TRBD1, was not verified against the DNA. TRBV21-1 is flagged as a pseudogene. This CDR3 contains 14 residues. CDR3 sequence reads: CASSDSSTNEKLFF. The CDR3 DNA is TGTGCCAGCAGCGACAGTTCCACTAATGAAAAACTGTTTTTT.

The chain employs TRBV4-2 and TRBJ2-5, with TRBD2 matching over 8 bases. The CDR3 loop spans 15 amino acids. Germline CDR1 and CDR2: LGHNA and YNFKEQ. The V segment lost 0 bases and the J segment 2 bases; nucleotides outside the gene matches: 2. DNA of the CDR3: TGTGCCAGCAGCCAAGAAGGACTAGCTCAAGAGACCCAGTACTTC. Translated: CASSQEGLAQETQYF.

This chain uses TRBV7-9 with TRBJ1-2; D ambiguous. The CDR3 extends over 14 amino acids. With 1 base removed from V and 8 bases from J, the gap between germline ends came to 14 bases. CDR1 and CDR2 from the germline V gene are SEHNR and FQNEAQ (reference sequence). The CDR3 spells CASSLVGTSTGYTF. DNA of the CDR3: TGTGCCAGCAGCTTAGTGGGCACTTCAACCGGCTACACCTTC.

The chain carries TRBV7-8 and TRBJ1-5, with 9 positions matching TRBD1. The V gene's germline CDR1 is SGHVS and CDR2 FQNEAQ. CDR3 length equals 15 residues. V lost 5 bases, J lost 3 bases, and 5 bases stayed unmatched. This chain's CDR3 is CASSGTGFSNQPQHF. As DNA, the CDR3 is TGTGCCAGCAGCGGGACAGGGTTTTCCAATCAGCCCCAGCATTTT.

The chain links TRBV7-2 to TRBJ2-2; 8 bases agree with TRBD1. Losses at the gene ends were 4 bases for V and 8 bases for J; bases not matched to a gene: 6. The V gene's germline CDR1 is SGHTA and CDR2 FQGNSA. The CDR3 extends over 14 amino acids. The CDR3 coding sequence is TGTGCCAGCAGCTACCAGGGGGCTGCGGGGGAGCTGTTTTTT. It specifies CASSYQGAAGELFF. Filled out from reference TRBV7-2 and TRBJ2-2, the complete variable domain reads GAGVSQSPSNKVTEKGKDVELRCDPISGHTALYWYRQSLGQGLEFLIYFQGNSAPDKSGLPSDRFSAERTGGSVSTLTIQRTQQEDSAVYLCASSYQGAAGELFFGEGSRLTVL.

The J gene is TRBJ1-2, the V gene TRBV5-4; D gene unclear. The V gene's germline CDR1 is SGHNT and CDR2 YYREEE (reference sequence). The V end lost 5 bases, the J end lost 4 bases, and 18 bases lay between the germline ends. The CDR3 consists of 15 residues. CDR3 amino acids: CASRPDTGMGYGYTF. CDR3 DNA: TGTGCCAGCAGACCCGACACGGGAATGGGCTATGGCTACACCTTC. Looking up the rest from reference TRBV5-4 and TRBJ1-2 gives the full variable domain: ETGVTQSPTHLIKTRGQQVTLRCSSQSGHNTVSWYQQALGQGPQFIFQYYREEENGRGNFPPRFSGLQFPNYSSELNVNALELDDSALYLCASRPDTGMGYGYTFGSGTRLTVV.

The rearrangement links TRBV3-1 (or the pseudogene TRBV3-2) to TRBJ2-5; 10 nucleotides line up with TRBD1. This CDR3 is built from 15 residues. V lost 8 bases, J lost 4 bases, and 10 bases stayed unmatched. Germline V lookup: CDR1 LGHDT, CDR2 YNNKEL (reference sequence). CDR3 nucleotide sequence: TGTGCCAGCGTGTTGACAGGGGGCGCTTCAGAGACCCAGTACTTC. The encoded protein is CASVLTGGASETQYF.

The chain combines TRBV5-4 with TRBJ1-6, with 10 bases aligning to TRBD1. V was clipped by 3 bases and J by 6 bases; unmatched bases: 0. CDR1 and CDR2 (germline): SGHNT, YYREEE (reference sequence). This CDR3 region has 14 residues. The CDR3 coding sequence is TGTGCCAGCAGCTGGGACAGGGGTAATTCACCCCTCCACTTT. This gives the protein CASSWDRGNSPLHF.

V and J are TRBV29-1 and TRBJ1-4, with 8 bases aligning to TRBD1. This CDR3 is built from 13 residues. The germline V gene encodes CDR1 SQVTM and CDR2 ANQGSEA. The CDR3: CTFSRGLGEKLFF. The DNA for the CDR3 is TGCACCTTCTCCAGGGGGCTAGGGGAAAAACTGTTTTTT.

V and J are TRBV6-5 and TRBJ2-7; D might be TRBD2 (7 bases). The CDR3 has 13 amino acids. Germline V lookup: CDR1 MNHEY, CDR2 SVGAGI. V was pared by 7 bases and J by 0 bases, with 10 bases between. The CDR3 here is CASTAGASYEQYF. The CDR3 DNA follows: TGTGCCAGCACCGCGGGGGCCTCCTACGAGCAGTACTTC.

The gene calls are TRBV6-5 and TRBJ1-2, with TRBD1 matching over 7 bases. The germline gives CDR1 MNHEY, CDR2 SVGAGI. The J segment lost 8 bases and the V segment lost 4 bases, leaving 10 bases of the junction unmatched. The CDR3 runs to 14 residues. CDR3 DNA sequence: TGTGCCAGCAGTTCGACAGGGACTCCTGAGGGCTACACCTTC. Amino acids: CASSSTGTPEGYTF.

The V and J genes are TRBV2 and TRBJ2-5; possible D gene TRBD1, 6 bases. CDR3 length equals 15 residues. Deletions cut 2 bases from V and 1 base from J, with 11 bases between. CDR1 is SNHLY and CDR2 is FYNNEI in the germline V gene. The CDR3 sequence is CASSEQGPIQETQYF. CDR3 coding DNA: TGTGCCAGCAGTGAACAGGGGCCTATCCAAGAGACCCAGTACTTC.

The V gene is TRBV6-2 or TRBV6-3, the J gene TRBJ2-7; possibly TRBD2 for D (7 bases). V dropped 6 bases and J dropped 2 bases, with 23 bases sitting between them. Germline CDR1 and CDR2: MNHEY and SVGEGT. The CDR3 contains 17 residues. CDR3 sequence (DNA): TGTGCCAGCAGCCCTGCCGCAGGGAGGGGGAATGCCTACGAGCAGTACTTC. This sequence encodes CASSPAAGRGNAYEQYF.

The rearrangement joins TRBV7-2 to TRBJ2-3; tentatively, D is TRBD1 (6 bases). CDR3 length equals 16 residues. Trimming cost V 5 bases and J 0 bases, with 15 bases left between them. Germline V CDR1 and CDR2: SGHTA, FQGNSA. CDR3 region: CASSGRRQASTDTQYF. The CDR3 bases are TGTGCCAGCAGCGGCCGCCGACAGGCGAGCACAGATACGCAGTATTTT.

This sequence joins TRBV6-6 and TRBJ1-6; D is ambiguous. Germline-derived CDR1 and CDR2 are MNHNY and SVGAGI (reference sequence). Trimming took 8 bases from V and 10 from J, leaving 12 bases between them. The CDR3 is made up of 12 amino acids. This chain's CDR3 is CASHGEGSPLHF. CDR3 bases: TGTGCCAGCCACGGAGAAGGCTCACCCCTCCACTTT.

This rearrangement joins TRBV14 to TRBJ2-3, with D unresolved. Per the germline V gene, CDR1 is SGHDN and CDR2 is FVKESK. CDR3 length: 13 amino acids. Trimming removed 4 bases from V and 4 bases from J, with 9 bases in between. CDR3 bases: TGTGCCAGCAGCCGGATCGAGGCAGATACGCAGTATTTT. This translates into CASSRIEADTQYF.

This chain uses TRBV6-5 with TRBJ1-3; D not certain. In germline, CDR1 is MNHEY, CDR2 SVGAGI. The V gene lost 0 bases and the J gene lost 0 bases, with 9 bases spanning the gap. The CDR3 has 16 residues. This CDR3 reads CASSYSSGFSGNTIYF. CDR3 bases: TGTGCCAGCAGTTACTCGTCGGGTTTCTCTGGAAACACCATATATTTT.

The chain links TRBV7-2 to TRBJ2-5; D is perhaps TRBD1 (6 bases). V lost 5 bases, J lost 4 bases, and 17 bases lay in between. Germline lookup yields CDR1 SGHTA and CDR2 FQGNSA. This CDR3 is built from 15 residues. The CDR3 region has the DNA TGTGCCAGCAGCGCCCAGGGGACGTTGGGAGAGACCCAGTACTTC. This translates into CASSAQGTLGETQYF.

The chain has TRBV20-1 and TRBJ1-2, with 10 bases identical to TRBD1. Germline V gene sequence: CDR1 DFQATT, CDR2 SNEGSKA (reference sequence). CDR3 length equals 14 residues. With V trimmed by 6 bases and J by 7 bases, 11 bases remained unmatched. As DNA, the CDR3 is TGCAGTGCGAGTGTTAAGGGACAGGGGATTGGCTACACCTTC. Protein sequence: CSASVKGQGIGYTF.

This rearrangement joins TRBV5-8 to TRBJ1-3, with 8 positions matching TRBD1. Germline CDR1 is SGHTS and CDR2 is YDEGEE. V shed 4 bases and J 4 bases; nucleotides not matched to a gene: 4. The CDR3 sequence is 14 residues long. CDR3 in DNA: TGTGCCAGCAGCGGCCGGGACAGGGGAAACACCATATATTTT. Residues: CASSGRDRGNTIYF.

J is TRBJ2-7 and V is TRBV4-3; TRBD1 aligns across 9 bases. Germline assignment: CDR1 LGHNA and CDR2 YSLEER. The V gene end was trimmed by 0 bases and the J gene end by 2 bases; junction bases not matched to a gene: 8. The CDR3 covers 17 residues. CDR3 DNA sequence: TGCGCCAGCAGCCAAGATAGAGGGACAGGGCTTACCTACGAGCAGTACTTC. Protein product: CASSQDRGTGLTYEQYF.

To note about this clone: A far more abundant clone sits one base away, making this likely a read error. The rearrangement uses TRBV7-2 and TRBJ1-2; TRBD1 might be the D (5 bases). Trimming removed 1 base at V and 7 bases at J, with 7 bases between. Germline V gene lookup returns CDR1 SGHTA and CDR2 FQGNSA. The CDR3 runs to 12 residues. In nucleotides, the CDR3 is TGTGCCAGCAGCTTAGGCAGGGCTGGCTACACCTTC. Protein product: CASSLGRAGYTF.

This sequence joins TRBV7-9 and TRBJ1-1; the D gene is possibly TRBD1 (6 bases). Germline V CDR1 and CDR2: SEHNR, FQNEAQ (reference sequence). Between the trimmed V and J ends, which lost 0 bases and 3 bases, there was a span of 8 bases. The CDR3 totals 14 residues. CDR3 in DNA: TGTGCCAGCAGCTTAGCCAGGGGCCACACTGAAGCTTTCTTT. Translating it yields CASSLARGHTEAFF.

The chain combines TRBV6-2 or TRBV6-3 with TRBJ2-7, with D possibly TRBD1 on 6 matching bases. V lost 2 bases, J lost 1 base, and 15 bases lay in between. From germline, CDR1 is MNHEY and CDR2 SVGEGT. The CDR3 is made up of 16 amino acids. CDR3 loop: CASSYTQGLGSYEQYF. Written as DNA, the CDR3 is TGTGCCAGCAGTTACACTCAGGGGCTTGGTTCCTACGAGCAGTACTTC.

This chain uses TRBV7-8 with TRBJ2-7; 8 bases line up with TRBD1. The CDR3 length is 13 residues. Looked up from germline, CDR1 is SGHVS and CDR2 is FQNEAQ. V trimming: 3 bases; J trimming: 6 bases; junction bases outside the gene matches: 4. CDR3 DNA: TGTGCCAGCAGCTTGGGCAGGGGGCGCGAGCAGTACTTC. Translation gives CASSLGRGREQYF.

This rearrangement joins TRBV6-4 to TRBJ1-1; 11 bases agree with TRBD1. Germline V gene sequence: CDR1 MRHNA, CDR2 SNTAGT. Germline trimming cut 2 bases from V and 5 bases from J; bases unmatched to any gene: 10. This CDR3 contains 17 residues. The CDR3 protein is CASSDRPGQGGRTEAFF. CDR3 nucleotides: TGTGCCAGCAGTGACCGCCCGGGACAGGGGGGAAGGACTGAAGCTTTCTTT.

The chain couples TRBV5-1 to TRBJ2-3, with D perhaps TRBD1 (7 bases). The ends were cut back, 1 base at V and 6 bases at J, with 12 bases in the middle. Germline V gives CDR1 SGHRS, CDR2 YFSETQ. This CDR3 region has 14 residues. CDR3 in DNA: TGCGCCAGCAGCTTGAGGCGGGGACAGGATACGCAGTATTTT. This encodes CASSLRRGQDTQYF.

The chain has TRBV5-6 and TRBJ1-2; perhaps TRBD1 as D (5 bases). From germline, CDR1 is SGHDT and CDR2 YYEEEE. Trimming pared 4 bases from V and 2 bases from J, leaving 9 bases between. This CDR3 contains 13 residues. CDR3 loop: CASSLDTNYGYTF. The CDR3, as DNA: TGTGCCAGCAGCCTGGACACAAACTATGGCTACACCTTC.

V and J are TRBV9 and TRBJ2-5, with 10 bases lining up with TRBD2. The junction had 2 bases not matched to a gene; V was cut back by 4 bases and J by 2 bases. CDR3 length equals 14 residues. Germline V gene lookup returns CDR1 SGDLS and CDR2 YYNGEE. The chain's CDR3 is CASSLLAGQETQYF. DNA of the CDR3: TGTGCCAGCAGCTTACTAGCGGGGCAAGAGACCCAGTACTTC.

Only a few counts were recorded for this clone. The chain has TRBV9 and TRBJ2-3; perhaps TRBD2 as D (6 bases). V lost 0 bases to trimming and J lost 3 bases, with 11 bases between them. The CDR3 totals 15 residues. Germline V gene lookup returns CDR1 SGDLS and CDR2 YYNGEE. The CDR3 spells CASSVGPGRTDTQYF. The CDR3 region has the DNA TGTGCCAGCAGCGTAGGCCCTGGGAGGACAGATACGCAGTATTTT.

V gene TRBV11-2 combines with J gene TRBJ1-1; a possible D gene is TRBD1 (6 bases). Trimming took off 5 bases at V and 1 base at J, with 8 bases between the two ends. The length of the CDR3 is 13 residues. Germline V lookup: CDR1 SGHAT, CDR2 FQNNGV. The CDR3 DNA reads TGTGCCAGCAGCCGGACAGAGAACACTGAAGCTTTCTTT. As protein: CASSRTENTEAFF.